The 15 T cell receptor beta chains given below trace back to one sample, sequenced in a study of OX40 agonist ivuxolimab in advanced cancers. TCRdb's table, derived via immunoSEQ multiplex PCR, lists solely in-frame clones and lacks some. The data contain around 110,000 clones, 80% to 95% of them singletons. Sample: CD4+ or CD8+ T cells sorted from blood, taken in a trial of the OX40 agonist ivuxolimab. The receptors were gathered from an adult with an advanced solid tumor such as melanoma, head and neck, liver or kidney cancer.

The rearrangement uses TRBV28 and TRBJ1-4; TRBD1 is a possible D gene (5 bases). V was shortened by 5 bases and J by 1 base, with 8 bases between the two germline ends. Per the germline V gene, CDR1 is MDHEN and CDR2 is SYDVKM. This CDR3 spans 14 amino acids. CDR3 protein: CASSTGETNEKLFF. CDR3 coding DNA: TGTGCCAGCAGTACGGGGGAAACTAATGAAAAACTGTTTTTT.

Only a few counts were recorded for this clone. The chain joins TRBV25-1 to TRBJ1-5; D is unclear. Germline V CDR1 and CDR2: MGHDK, SYGVNS. Trimming pared 2 bases from V and 9 bases from J, leaving 14 bases between. The CDR3 covers 14 residues. The DNA of the CDR3 is TGTGCCAGCAGTGAAAATGGGGTCGGGAGGCCCCAGCATTTT. Amino acids: CASSENGVGRPQHF.

V gene TRBV28 combines with J gene TRBJ2-7; possible D gene TRBD2, 5 bases. This CDR3 is built from 14 residues. Trimming left V 4 bases short and J 0 bases short, with 10 bases between. In germline, CDR1 is MDHEN, CDR2 SYDVKM. The CDR3 nucleotides read TGTGCCAGCAGTTACTACGGAGGCTCCTACGAGCAGTACTTC. Its protein is CASSYYGGSYEQYF.

The chain employs TRBV9 and TRBJ2-7; D may match TRBD1 or TRBD2 (5 bases each). The CDR3 extends over 13 amino acids. V lost 3 bases and J 5 bases, leaving 12 bases between the germline ends. Germline V gene data show CDR1 as SGDLS and CDR2 as YYNGEE. The CDR3 spells CASSGGNLDEQYF. The CDR3 DNA follows: TGTGCCAGCAGCGGGGGGAACCTAGACGAGCAGTACTTC.

V usage is TRBV11-2 and J usage is TRBJ2-5, with 8 bases that match TRBD1. With 1 base clipped from V and 5 bases from J, the junction kept 3 bases outside the gene matches. The CDR3 has 14 amino acids. The germline V gene encodes CDR1 SGHAT and CDR2 FQNNGV. This CDR3 reads CASSLGRGRETQYF. The CDR3 coding sequence is TGTGCCAGCAGCTTAGGCAGGGGGCGTGAGACCCAGTACTTC. The variable domain in full, completed from reference TRBV11-2 and TRBJ2-5, reads EAGVAQSPRYKIIEKRQSVAFWCNPISGHATLYWYQQILGQGPKLLIQFQNNGVVDDSQLPKDRFSAERLKGVDSTLKIQPAKLEDSAVYLCASSLGRGRETQYFGPGTRLLVL.

The V gene is TRBV7-3, the J gene TRBJ2-1, with TRBD2 matching over 7 bases. V lost 3 bases to trimming and J lost 5 bases; unmatched junction nucleotides: 4. This CDR3 has 14 amino acids. Germline assignment: CDR1 SGHTA and CDR2 FQGTGA. CDR3 bases: TGTGCCAGCAGCTTCGGTCTAGCGGACAATGAGCAGTTCTTC. Translation: CASSFGLADNEQFF.

This chain links TRBV5-1 with TRBJ1-4; D remains unclear. The CDR3 runs to 17 residues. Trimming cost V 0 bases and J 1 base, with 13 bases left between them. Germline-derived CDR1 and CDR2 are SGHRS and YFSETQ. The CDR3 sequence: CASSLGASVGTNEKLFF. CDR3 coding DNA: TGCGCCAGCAGCTTGGGTGCCTCGGTAGGAACTAATGAAAAACTGTTTTTT.

The genes are TRBV2 and TRBJ1-3, with D perhaps TRBD1 (5 bases). The CDR3 consists of 12 residues. Trimming pared 7 bases from V and 1 base from J, leaving 5 bases between. CDR1 and CDR2 from the germline V gene are SNHLY and FYNNEI. Here the CDR3 DNA reads TGTGCCAGCAAGGGGTCTGGAAACACCATATATTTT. Translation: CASKGSGNTIYF.

This rearrangement joins TRBV19 to TRBJ1-1, with a possible D match to TRBD1 (6 bases). Germline V gene data show CDR1 as LNHDA and CDR2 as SQIVND (reference sequence). V lost 6 bases and J lost 7, with 15 bases in between. The CDR3 extends over 13 amino acids. CDR3 DNA sequence: TGTGCCAGTAGCTACTCGGGGGGCCGTGAAGCTTTCTTT. Translation: CASSYSGGREAFF.

This chain connects TRBV12-5 to TRBJ2-7, with a tentative D call TRBD2 (6 bases). This CDR3 comprises 16 residues. Deletions cut 0 bases from V and 2 bases from J, with 14 bases between. CDR1 LGHNT and CDR2 FRNRAP come from the germline V gene. The CDR3 loop is CASGLVGGGDPYEQYF. Written as DNA, the CDR3 is TGTGCTAGTGGTTTGGTAGGAGGAGGGGACCCCTACGAGCAGTACTTC.

The chain recombines TRBV7-3 with TRBJ2-1, with D perhaps matching TRBD2 (5 bases). Deletions cut 6 bases from V and 0 bases from J, with 21 bases between. The CDR3 totals 18 residues. Germline CDR1 SGHTA, CDR2 FQGTGA. CDR3 bases: TGTGCCAGCAGTTTAGAGGGAAGCGGAACGAGCTCCTACAATGAGCAGTTCTTC. Its translation is CASSLEGSGTSSYNEQFF.

This clone showed up just once. V usage is TRBV5-6 and J usage is TRBJ1-5, with no clear D. In germline, CDR1 is SGHDT, CDR2 YYEEEE. V dropped 1 base and J dropped 4 bases, with 15 bases sitting between them. The CDR3 spans 16 residues. This CDR3 is CASSLLGYNDNQPQHF. The CDR3 DNA is TGTGCCAGCAGCTTGTTGGGATACAACGATAATCAGCCCCAGCATTTT.

The chain couples TRBV4-2 to TRBJ2-2, with TRBD1 as a possible D gene (6 bases). With 4 bases removed from V and 2 bases from J, the gap between germline ends came to 14 bases. Germline V gives CDR1 LGHNA, CDR2 YNFKEQ. This CDR3 has 16 amino acids. CDR3 DNA: TGTGCCAGCAGCCCACAGGGAAAGGGCAACACCGGGGAGCTGTTTTTT. This sequence encodes CASSPQGKGNTGELFF.

The gene calls are TRBV11-1 and TRBJ2-1; 14 bases map to TRBD2. CDR1 and CDR2 (germline): SGHAT, FQDESV (reference sequence). The CDR3 spans 14 residues. The V gene end was trimmed by 1 base and the J gene end by 10 bases; junction bases not matched to a gene: 0. Here the CDR3 reads CASSLGTSGGEQFF. CDR3 nucleotide sequence: TGTGCCAGCAGCTTAGGGACTAGCGGGGGGGAGCAGTTCTTC.

The V and J genes are TRBV6-6 and TRBJ1-6; D might be TRBD1 (6 bases). Between the trimmed V and J ends, which lost 4 bases and 10 bases, there was a span of 14 bases. The CDR3 runs 14 residues. Germline V gene lookup returns CDR1 MNHNY and CDR2 SVGAGI (reference sequence). The CDR3 DNA reads as TGTGCCAGCAGTTTGTCCAGGACAGAATCACCCCTCCACTTT. Its translation: CASSLSRTESPLHF.